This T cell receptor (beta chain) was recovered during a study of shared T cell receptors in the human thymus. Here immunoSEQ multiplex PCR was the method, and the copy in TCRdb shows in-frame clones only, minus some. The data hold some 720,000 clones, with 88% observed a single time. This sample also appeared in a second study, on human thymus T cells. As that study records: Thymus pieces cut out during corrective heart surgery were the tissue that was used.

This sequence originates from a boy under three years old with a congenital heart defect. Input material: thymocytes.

This CDR3 reads CASSVSTVTIGQFF. The CDR3 DNA is TGTGCCAGCAGCGTCTCGACCGTTACTATAGGGCAGTTCTTC. The chain joins TRBV9 to TRBJ2-1; no clear D. From germline, CDR1 is SGDLS and CDR2 YYNGEE. The CDR3 contains 14 residues. Trimming stripped 2 bases from V and 12 bases from J, with 18 bases between.